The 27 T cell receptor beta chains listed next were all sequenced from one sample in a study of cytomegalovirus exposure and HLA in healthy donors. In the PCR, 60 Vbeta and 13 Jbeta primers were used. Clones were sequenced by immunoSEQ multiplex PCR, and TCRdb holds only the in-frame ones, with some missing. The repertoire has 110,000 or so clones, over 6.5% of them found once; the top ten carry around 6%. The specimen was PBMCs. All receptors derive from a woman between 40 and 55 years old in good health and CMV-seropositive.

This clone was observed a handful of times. The CDR3 coding sequence is TGTGCCAGTAGTATAACATGGTCCTCCTACAATGAGCAGTTCTTC. Translating gives CASSITWSSYNEQFF. The chain carries TRBV19 and TRBJ2-1, with no clear D. V lost 2 bases to trimming and J lost 0 bases, with 8 bases between them. This CDR3 region has 15 residues. Germline V lookup: CDR1 LNHDA, CDR2 SQIVND (reference sequence).

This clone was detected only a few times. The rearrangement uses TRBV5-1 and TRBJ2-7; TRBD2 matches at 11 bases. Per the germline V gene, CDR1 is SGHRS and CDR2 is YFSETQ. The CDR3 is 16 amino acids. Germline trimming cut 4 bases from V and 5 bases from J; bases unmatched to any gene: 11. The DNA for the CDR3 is TGCGCCAGCAGCCCAAGCCGTAGCGGGGGGGCCCACGAGCAGTACTTC. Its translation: CASSPSRSGGAHEQYF.

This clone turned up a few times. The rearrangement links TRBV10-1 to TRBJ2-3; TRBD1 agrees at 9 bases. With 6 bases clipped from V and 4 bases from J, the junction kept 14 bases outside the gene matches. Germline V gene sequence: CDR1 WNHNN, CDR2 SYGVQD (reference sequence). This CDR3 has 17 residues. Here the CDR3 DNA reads TGCGCCAGCAGCGCAATCCCGGGACAGGGAATGTCAGATACGCAGTATTTT. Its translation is CASSAIPGQGMSDTQYF.

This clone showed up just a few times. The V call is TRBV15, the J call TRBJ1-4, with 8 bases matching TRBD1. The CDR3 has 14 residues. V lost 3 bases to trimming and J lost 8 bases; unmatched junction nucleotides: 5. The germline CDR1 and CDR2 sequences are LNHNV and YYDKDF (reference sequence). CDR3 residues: CATSSRQGPEKLFF. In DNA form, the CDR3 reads TGTGCCACCAGCAGCCGACAGGGGCCAGAAAAACTGTTTTTT.

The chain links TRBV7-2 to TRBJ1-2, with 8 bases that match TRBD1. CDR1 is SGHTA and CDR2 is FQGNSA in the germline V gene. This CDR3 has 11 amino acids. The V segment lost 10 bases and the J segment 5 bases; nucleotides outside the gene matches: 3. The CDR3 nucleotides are TGTGCCACCTACAGGGGGTATGGCTACACCTTC. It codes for CATYRGYGYTF.

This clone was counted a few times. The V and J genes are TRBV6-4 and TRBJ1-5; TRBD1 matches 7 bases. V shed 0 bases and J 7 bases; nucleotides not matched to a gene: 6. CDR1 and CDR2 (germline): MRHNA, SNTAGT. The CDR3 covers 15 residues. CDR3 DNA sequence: TGTGCCAGCAGTGACTCAGACAGGGTTGGGCAGCCCCAGCATTTT. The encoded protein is CASSDSDRVGQPQHF.

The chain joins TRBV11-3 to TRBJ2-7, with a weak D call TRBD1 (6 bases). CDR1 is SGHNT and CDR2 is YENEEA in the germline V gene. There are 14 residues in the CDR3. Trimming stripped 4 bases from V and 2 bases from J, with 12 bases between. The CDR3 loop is CASSYGTPPYEQYF. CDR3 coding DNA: TGTGCCAGCAGCTATGGGACACCTCCCTACGAGCAGTACTTC.

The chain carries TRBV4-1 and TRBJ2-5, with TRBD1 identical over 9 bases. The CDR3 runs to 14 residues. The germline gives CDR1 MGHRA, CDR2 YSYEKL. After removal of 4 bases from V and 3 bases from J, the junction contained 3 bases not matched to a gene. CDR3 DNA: TGCGCCAGCAGCCCAGGGACAGGGAAAGAGACCCAGTACTTC. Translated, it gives CASSPGTGKETQYF.

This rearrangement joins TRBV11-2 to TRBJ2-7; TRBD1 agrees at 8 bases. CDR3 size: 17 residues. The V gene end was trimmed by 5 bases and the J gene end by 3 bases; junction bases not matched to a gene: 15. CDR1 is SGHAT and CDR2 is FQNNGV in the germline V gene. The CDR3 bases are TGTGCCAGCAGCCACTGGCGGGATACAGGGGGAATCTACGAGCAGTACTTC. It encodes CASSHWRDTGGIYEQYF.

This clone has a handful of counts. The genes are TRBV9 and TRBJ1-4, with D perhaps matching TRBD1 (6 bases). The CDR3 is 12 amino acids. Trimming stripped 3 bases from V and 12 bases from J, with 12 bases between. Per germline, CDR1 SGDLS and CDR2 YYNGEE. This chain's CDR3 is CASSDRDEELFF. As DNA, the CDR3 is TGTGCCAGCAGCGACAGGGACGAAGAACTGTTTTTT.

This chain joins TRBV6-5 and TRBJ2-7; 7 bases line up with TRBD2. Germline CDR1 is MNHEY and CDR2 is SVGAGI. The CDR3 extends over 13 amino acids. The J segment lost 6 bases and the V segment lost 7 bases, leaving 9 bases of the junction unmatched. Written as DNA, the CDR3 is TGTGCCAGCATCAACGGGGGGACCCGCGAGCAGTACTTC. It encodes CASINGGTREQYF.

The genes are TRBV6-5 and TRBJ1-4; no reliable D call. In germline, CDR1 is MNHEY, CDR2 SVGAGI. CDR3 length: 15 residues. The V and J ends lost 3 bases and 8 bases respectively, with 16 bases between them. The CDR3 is CASSYQEGGGEKLFF. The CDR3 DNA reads TGTGCCAGCAGTTATCAGGAAGGAGGAGGAGAAAAACTGTTTTTT.

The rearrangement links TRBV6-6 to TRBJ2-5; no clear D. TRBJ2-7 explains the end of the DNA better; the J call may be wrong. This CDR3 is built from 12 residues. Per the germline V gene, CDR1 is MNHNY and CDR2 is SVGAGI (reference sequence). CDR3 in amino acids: CASSGPSYEQYF. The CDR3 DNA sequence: TGTGCCAGCTCAGGTCCTTCCTACGAGCAGTACTTC.

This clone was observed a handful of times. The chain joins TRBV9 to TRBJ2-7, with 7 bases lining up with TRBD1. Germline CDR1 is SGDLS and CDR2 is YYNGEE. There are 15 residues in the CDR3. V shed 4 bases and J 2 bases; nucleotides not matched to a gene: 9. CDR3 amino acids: CASSPRQGLTYEQYF. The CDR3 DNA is TGTGCCAGCAGCCCTAGACAGGGCTTGACCTACGAGCAGTACTTC.

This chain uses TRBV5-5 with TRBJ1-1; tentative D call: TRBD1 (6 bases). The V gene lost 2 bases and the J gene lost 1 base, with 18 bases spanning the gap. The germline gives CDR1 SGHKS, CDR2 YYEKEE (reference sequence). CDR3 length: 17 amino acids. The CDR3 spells CASSFYLTGTPNTEAFF. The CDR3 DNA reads TGTGCCAGCAGCTTTTATCTGACCGGGACACCGAACACTGAAGCTTTCTTT.

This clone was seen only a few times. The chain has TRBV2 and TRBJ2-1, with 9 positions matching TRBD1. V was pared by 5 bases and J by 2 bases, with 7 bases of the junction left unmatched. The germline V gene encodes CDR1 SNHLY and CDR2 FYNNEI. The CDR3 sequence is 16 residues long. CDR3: CASSFRQGGTYNEQFF. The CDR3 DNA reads TGTGCCAGCAGTTTTAGACAGGGGGGTACCTACAATGAGCAGTTCTTC. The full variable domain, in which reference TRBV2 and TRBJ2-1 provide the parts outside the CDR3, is EPEVTQTPSHQVTQMGQEVILRCVPISNHLYFYWYRQILGQKVEFLVSFYNNEISEKSEIFDDQFSVERPDGSNFTLKIRSTKLEDSAMYFCASSFRQGGTYNEQFFGPGTRLTVL.

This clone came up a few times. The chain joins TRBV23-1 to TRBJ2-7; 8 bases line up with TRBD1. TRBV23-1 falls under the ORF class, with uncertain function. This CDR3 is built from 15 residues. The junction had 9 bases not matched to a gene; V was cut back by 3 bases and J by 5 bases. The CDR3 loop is CASSHYRTGRNEQYF. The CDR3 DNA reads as TGCGCCAGCAGTCATTACCGGACAGGGAGGAACGAGCAGTACTTC.

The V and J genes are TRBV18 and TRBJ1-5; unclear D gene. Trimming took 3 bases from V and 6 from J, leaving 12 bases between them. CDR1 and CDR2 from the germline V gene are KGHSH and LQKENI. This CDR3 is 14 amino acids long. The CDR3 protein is CASSPGQGSQPQHF. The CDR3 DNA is TGTGCCAGCTCACCGGGCCAAGGCAGTCAGCCCCAGCATTTT.

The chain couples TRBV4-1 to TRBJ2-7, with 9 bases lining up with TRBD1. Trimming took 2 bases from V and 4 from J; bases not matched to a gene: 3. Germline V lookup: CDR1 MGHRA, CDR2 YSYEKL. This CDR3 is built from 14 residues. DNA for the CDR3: TGCGCCAGCAGCCAAAGGACAGGGGTTTACGAGCAGTACTTC. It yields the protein CASSQRTGVYEQYF.

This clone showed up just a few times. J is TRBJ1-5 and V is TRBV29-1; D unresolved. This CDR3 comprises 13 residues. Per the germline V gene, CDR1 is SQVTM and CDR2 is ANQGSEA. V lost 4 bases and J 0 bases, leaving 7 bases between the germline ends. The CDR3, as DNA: TGCAGCGTTGGAGGGAATAGCAATCAGCCCCAGCATTTT. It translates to CSVGGNSNQPQHF.

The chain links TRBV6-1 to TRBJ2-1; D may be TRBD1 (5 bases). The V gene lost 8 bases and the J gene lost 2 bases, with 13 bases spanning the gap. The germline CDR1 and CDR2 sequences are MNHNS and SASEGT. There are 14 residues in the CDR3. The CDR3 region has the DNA TGTGCCAGCGCCCAGGGATTTACCTACAATGAGCAGTTCTTC. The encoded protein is CASAQGFTYNEQFF.

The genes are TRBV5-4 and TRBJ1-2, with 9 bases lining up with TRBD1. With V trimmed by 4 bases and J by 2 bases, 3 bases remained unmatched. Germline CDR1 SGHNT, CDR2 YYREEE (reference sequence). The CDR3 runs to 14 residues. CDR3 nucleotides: TGTGCCAGCAGCCCTGGACAGGGGAACTATGGCTACACCTTC. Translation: CASSPGQGNYGYTF.

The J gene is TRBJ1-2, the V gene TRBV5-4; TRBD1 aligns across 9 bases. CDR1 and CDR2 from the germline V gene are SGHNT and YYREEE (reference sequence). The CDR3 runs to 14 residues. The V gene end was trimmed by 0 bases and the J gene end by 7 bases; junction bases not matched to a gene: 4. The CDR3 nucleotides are TGTGCCAGCAGCTTGGCCGGGACAGGGCCTGGCTACACCTTC. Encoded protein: CASSLAGTGPGYTF.

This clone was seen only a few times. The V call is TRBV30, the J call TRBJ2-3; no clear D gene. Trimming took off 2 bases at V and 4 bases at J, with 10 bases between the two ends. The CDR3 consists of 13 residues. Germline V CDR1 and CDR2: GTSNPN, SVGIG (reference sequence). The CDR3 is CAWSLFSADTQYF. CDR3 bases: TGTGCCTGGAGTTTATTCAGTGCAGATACGCAGTATTTT.

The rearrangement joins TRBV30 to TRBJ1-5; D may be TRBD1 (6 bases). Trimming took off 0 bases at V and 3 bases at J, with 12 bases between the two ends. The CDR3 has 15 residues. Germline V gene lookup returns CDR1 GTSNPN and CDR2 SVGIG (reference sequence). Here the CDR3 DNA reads TGTGCCTGGAGTGTCGGGGGGCGCGACAATCAGCCCCAGCATTTT. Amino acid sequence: CAWSVGGRDNQPQHF.

The CDR3 DNA sequence: TGTGCCAGCAGTTACTGGACAGGGGGGGGCTACACCTTC. Translation gives CASSYWTGGGYTF. The chain has TRBV6-6 and TRBJ1-2, with 10 positions matching TRBD1. This CDR3 contains 13 residues. Per the germline V gene, CDR1 is MNHNY and CDR2 is SVGAGI (reference sequence). V was clipped by 1 base and J by 8 bases; unmatched bases: 1.

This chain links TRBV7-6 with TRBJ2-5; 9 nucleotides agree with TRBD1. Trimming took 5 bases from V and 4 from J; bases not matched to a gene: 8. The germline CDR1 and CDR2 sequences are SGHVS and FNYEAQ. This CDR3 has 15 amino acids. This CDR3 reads CASSTGQGGSETQYF. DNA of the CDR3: TGTGCCAGCAGCACGGGACAGGGAGGGTCAGAGACCCAGTACTTC.